This record concerns one T cell receptor beta chain sequence. The source of the sample is a study of shared T cell receptors in the human thymus. Trimming at V came to 4 bases and at J to 1 base, leaving 2 bases not matched to a gene. This CDR3 is built from 13 residues. Germline CDR1 is SGHNT and CDR2 is YYREEE (reference sequence). Generated by immunoSEQ multiplex PCR, the TCRdb table keeps only in-frame clones and is missing some. The repertoire holds hundreds of thousands of clones, with more than 75% as singletons. The data were also submitted as part of a second study, on human thymus T cells. This second study says: Resections obtained during corrective heart surgery supplied the thymus tissue. Repertoires sampled from thymus and blood appeared biased in V and J gene usage.

Sequencing used thymocytes. The rearrangement joins TRBV5-4 to TRBJ2-7; 7 bases are a match to TRBD1. This receptor was taken from a boy under three years old with a congenital heart defect. The CDR3 sequence is CASSRTGSYEQYF. DNA for the CDR3: TGTGCCAGCAGCCGGACAGGATCCTACGAGCAGTACTTC.